The following is a TCR beta chain sequence with its context. TCRdb keeps only in-frame clones here, not all; method: immunoSEQ multiplex PCR. The sample records some 97,000 clones, about nine tenths being singletons. The sample comes from a study of OX40 agonist ivuxolimab in advanced cancers. The CDR3 contains 13 residues. The V end was cut by 8 bases, the J end by 1 base, with 11 bases between. Looked up from germline, CDR1 is MRHNA and CDR2 is SNTAGT. V and J are TRBV6-4 and TRBJ1-1, with D uncertain. The receptor was derived from an adult with an advanced solid tumor such as melanoma, head and neck, liver or kidney cancer. The sequenced sample was CD4+ or CD8+ T cells sorted from blood, obtained in a trial of the OX40 agonist ivuxolimab. The CDR3 spells CASRKERNTEAFF. The CDR3 nucleotides read TGTGCCAGCCGAAAGGAGAGGAACACTGAAGCTTTCTTT.